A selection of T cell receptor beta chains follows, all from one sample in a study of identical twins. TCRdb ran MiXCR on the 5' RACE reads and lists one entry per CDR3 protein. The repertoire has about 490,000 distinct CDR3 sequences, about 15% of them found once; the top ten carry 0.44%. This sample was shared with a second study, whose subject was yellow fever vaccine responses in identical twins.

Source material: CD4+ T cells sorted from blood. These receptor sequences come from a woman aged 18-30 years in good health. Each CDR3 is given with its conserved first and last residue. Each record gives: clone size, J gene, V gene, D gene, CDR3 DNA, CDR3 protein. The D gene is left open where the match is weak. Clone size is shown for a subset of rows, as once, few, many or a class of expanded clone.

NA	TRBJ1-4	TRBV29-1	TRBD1	TGCAGCGTTGGGGGGGGAGGGGGCGAAAAACTGTTTTTT	CSVGGGGGEKLFF
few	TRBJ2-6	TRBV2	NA	TGTGCCAGCACCCCCCTCGCGTCTGGGGCCAACGTCCTGACTTTC	CASTPLASGANVLTF
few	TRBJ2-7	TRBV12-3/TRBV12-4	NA	TGTGCCAGCAGGGACGGGAGCCCCGGGGAGCAGTACTTC	CASRDGSPGEQYF
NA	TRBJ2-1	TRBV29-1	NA	TGCAGCGCTTGGGGCGGGGTGGGCTACAATGAGCAGTTCTTC	CSAWGGVGYNEQFF
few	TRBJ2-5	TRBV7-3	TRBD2	TGTGCCAGCAGCTCCCAGGGTAGGGGAGGGGAGACCCAGTACTTC	CASSSQGRGGETQYF
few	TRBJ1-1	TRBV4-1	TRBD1	TGCGCCAGCAGCCAAGCGCGGGACAGGGCAGCTTTCTTT	CASSQARDRAAFF
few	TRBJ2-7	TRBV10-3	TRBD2	TGTGCCATCAGAATAGCGGGAAGCTCCTACGAGCAGTACTTC	CAIRIAGSSYEQYF
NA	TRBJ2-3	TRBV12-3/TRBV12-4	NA	TGTGCCAGCAGCCCAGCCGGAGATACGCAGTATTTT	CASSPAGDTQYF
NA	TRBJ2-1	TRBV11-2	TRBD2	TGTGCCAGCAGCAAGCTAACCGGGACTAGTGGACATCAGCAGTTCTTC	CASSKLTGTSGHQQFF
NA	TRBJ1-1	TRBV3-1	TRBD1	TGTGCCAGCAGCCAGTACGGGACAGGGAACACTGAAGCTTTCTTT	CASSQYGTGNTEAFF
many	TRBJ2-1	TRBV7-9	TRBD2	TGTGCCAGCAGCTTAACGACTAGCGGGAGGGGTGTCTTC	CASSLTTSGRGVF
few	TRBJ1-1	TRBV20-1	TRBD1	TGCAGTGCTGCTTCCGGGACAGGGGGCACTGAAGCTTTCTTT	CSAASGTGGTEAFF
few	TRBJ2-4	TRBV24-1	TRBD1	TGTGCCACCAGTGACGCCACAGGGGCAGCCAAAAACATTCAGTACTTC	CATSDATGAAKNIQYF
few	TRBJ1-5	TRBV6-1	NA	TGTGCCAGCGGCAGGGAATCAAATCAGCCCCAGCATTTT	CASGRESNQPQHF
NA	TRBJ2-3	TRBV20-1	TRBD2	TGCAGTGCTAGGTCCCTACTAGCGGGGGGGACAGATACGCAGTATTTT	CSARSLLAGGTDTQYF
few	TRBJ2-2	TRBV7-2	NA	TGTGCCAGCAGCTTAAGATTAGGGTTCACCGGGGAGCTGTTTTTT	CASSLRLGFTGELFF
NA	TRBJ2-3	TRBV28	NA	TGTGCCAGCAGTTTGAACCCCCCCGGGCAGTATTTT	CASSLNPPGQYF
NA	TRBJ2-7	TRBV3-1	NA	TGTGCCAGCAGCCAAGCCATGAGAACGGGCGGCGAGCAGTACTTC	CASSQAMRTGGEQYF
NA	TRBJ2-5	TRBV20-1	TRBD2	TGCAGTGCTAGAGATCTCCGGGGGGACGACCAAAGAGTGGCCCAGTACTTC	CSARDLRGDDQRVAQYF
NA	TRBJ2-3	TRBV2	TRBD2	TGTGCCAGCAGTGGCCTAGGACTAGCGGGAGTTGCAGATACGCAGTATTTT	CASSGLGLAGVADTQYF
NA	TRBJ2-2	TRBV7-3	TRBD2	TGTGCCAGCAAACTAGCGGGAATCACCGGGGAGCTGTTTTTT	CASKLAGITGELFF
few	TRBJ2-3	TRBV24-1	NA	TGTGCCACCAGTGACGCAGGGCCCTCCACAGATACGCAGTATTTT	CATSDAGPSTDTQYF
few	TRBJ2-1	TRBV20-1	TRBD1	TGCAGTGCTAGAGAGGGACAGGGGGTGAATGAGCAGTTCTTC	CSAREGQGVNEQFF
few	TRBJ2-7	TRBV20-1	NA	TGCAGTGCTCAACGGGGCATCTACGAGCAGTACTTC	CSAQRGIYEQYF
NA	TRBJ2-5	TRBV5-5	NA	TGTGCCAGCAGCTTGAGAACAGGGACGAAAGAGACCCAGTACTTC	CASSLRTGTKETQYF
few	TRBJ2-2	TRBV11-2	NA	TGTGCCAGCAGCCGCGGAGGTAGCAGCAACACCGGGGAGCTGTTTTTT	CASSRGGSSNTGELFF
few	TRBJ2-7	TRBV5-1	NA	TGCGCCAGCAGCTTGGAAACAGGGACAATCTACGAGCAGTACTTC	CASSLETGTIYEQYF
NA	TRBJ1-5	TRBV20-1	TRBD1	TGCAGTGCTAGAAAAACGGGCGGACAGGTTCGACAGCCCCAGCATTTT	CSARKTGGQVRQPQHF
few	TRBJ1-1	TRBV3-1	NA	TGTGCCAGCAGCCACGACGGGCCTGCTGAAGCTTTCTTT	CASSHDGPAEAFF
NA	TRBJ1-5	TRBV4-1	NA	TGCGCCAGCAGCCGGCACCGGGACGGAGGAAATCAGCCCCAGCATTTT	CASSRHRDGGNQPQHF
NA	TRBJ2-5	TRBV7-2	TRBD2	TGTGCCAGCAGCCCGTGGGTAGCGGGGGACCAAGAGACCCAGTACTTC	CASSPWVAGDQETQYF
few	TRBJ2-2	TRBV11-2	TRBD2	TGTGCCAGCAGCTCCCCAAGACTAGCGGGAGTACTCACCGGGGAGCTGTTTTTT	CASSSPRLAGVLTGELFF
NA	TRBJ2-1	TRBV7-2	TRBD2	TGTGCCAGCAGCTTAGGGGGACTAGCGGTCTTGGTAAATGAGCAGTTCTTC	CASSLGGLAVLVNEQFF
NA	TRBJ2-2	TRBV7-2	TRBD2	TGTGCCAGCAGCTGGGGACTAGCGGGCGGGGAGCTGTTTTTT	CASSWGLAGGELFF
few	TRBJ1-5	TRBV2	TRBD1	TGTGCCAGCAGTAGGACAGGGGAACAGCCCCAGCATTTT	CASSRTGEQPQHF
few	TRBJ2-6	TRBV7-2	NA	TGTGCCAGCAGCTTAGGATTCGGGGGCTCTGGGGCCAACGTCCTGACTTTC	CASSLGFGGSGANVLTF
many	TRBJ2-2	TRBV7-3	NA	TGTGCCAGCAGCCCCGATCCCTTCAAGAACACCGGGGAGCTGTTTTTT	CASSPDPFKNTGELFF
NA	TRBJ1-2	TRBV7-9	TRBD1	TGTGCCAGCAGCCCCGGACAGGGGGAGTATGGCTACACCTTC	CASSPGQGEYGYTF
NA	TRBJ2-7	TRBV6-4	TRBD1	TGTGCCAGCAGTGACGTGGGACAGGGGACCTACGAGCAGTACTTC	CASSDVGQGTYEQYF
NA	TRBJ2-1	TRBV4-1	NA	TGCGCCAGCAGCCAAGCCCCCGAGTTGAGGAATGAGCAGTTCTTC	CASSQAPELRNEQFF
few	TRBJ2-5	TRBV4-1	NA	TGCGCCAGCAGCCAAGTTGGGGCAGAGGCCCAGTACTTC	CASSQVGAEAQYF
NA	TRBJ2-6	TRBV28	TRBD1	TGTGCCAGCAGGCCCGCCGGGACAGGTCGCTCTGGGGCCAACGTCCTGACTTTC	CASRPAGTGRSGANVLTF
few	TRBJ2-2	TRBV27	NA	TGTGCCATCGCCGGGAACACCGGGGAGCTGTTTTTT	CAIAGNTGELFF
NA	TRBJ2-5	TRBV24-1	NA	TGTGCCACCGGTACCCCCCGGGATACACAAGAGACCCAGTACTTC	CATGTPRDTQETQYF
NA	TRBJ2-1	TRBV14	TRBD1	TGTGCCAGCAGCCCGGGTATTGGACAGGGGCTAGTGATTTACAATGAGCAGTTCTTC	CASSPGIGQGLVIYNEQFF